Described below is a single T cell receptor beta chain sequence and its context. The record originates from a study of CDR3 diversity in severe acne. MiXCR was run by TCRdb on the PCR reads, yielding one entry per CDR3 protein. The sample lists 65,000 to 95,000 distinct CDR3 sequences, under 65% occurring once. CDR3 length: 14 residues. Trimming at V came to 6 bases and at J to 5 bases, leaving 7 bases not matched to a gene. Germline values: CDR1 MNHEY, CDR2 SMNVEV (reference sequence). J is TRBJ1-5 and V is TRBV27; 7 bases fit TRBD1. Sequencing was performed on blood. The sequence came from a male donor in good health, without acne. CDR3 protein: CASSNDRAHQPQHF. As DNA, the CDR3 is TGTGCCAGCAGCAATGACAGGGCCCATCAGCCCCAGCATTTT.